The present entry profiles one T cell receptor (beta chain) with its context. The data were taken from a study of blood T cell repertoires in COVID-19. For the study at large: Both acute and convalescent COVID-19 samples were obtained from the United States, Italy and Spain. Nucleic acid was either cDNA or gDNA, and it came from T cells, B-cell-depleted T cells, or PBMCs.

As originally analysed: Nucleated cell number was recorded as an estimate derived from reference gene primer amplification. Assay used: immunoSEQ multiplex PCR; TCRdb lists only in-frame clones, some missing. V, J and clone size are taken as reported in that table, and D and trimming were inferred from the DNA itself. The table records some 160,000 clones, around 79% of them present only once. The source is a man aged 50 to 59 with active or convalescent COVID-19. Sequencing input: peripheral blood.

The DNA for the CDR3 is TGTGCCAGCAGTGCTGGTAGCGGGAGGCGGAATGAGCAGTTCTTC. Protein product: CASSAGSGRRNEQFF. The chain uses TRBV2 and TRBJ2-1; 10 nucleotides agree with TRBD2. The CDR3 length is 15 residues. The V gene's germline CDR1 is SNHLY and CDR2 FYNNEI. With 4 bases clipped from V and 7 bases from J, the junction kept 7 bases outside the gene matches. Complete variable domain (other parts from reference TRBV2 and TRBJ2-1): EPEVTQTPSHQVTQMGQEVILRCVPISNHLYFYWYRQILGQKVEFLVSFYNNEISEKSEIFDDQFSVERPDGSNFTLKIRSTKLEDSAMYFCASSAGSGRRNEQFFGPGTRLTVL.